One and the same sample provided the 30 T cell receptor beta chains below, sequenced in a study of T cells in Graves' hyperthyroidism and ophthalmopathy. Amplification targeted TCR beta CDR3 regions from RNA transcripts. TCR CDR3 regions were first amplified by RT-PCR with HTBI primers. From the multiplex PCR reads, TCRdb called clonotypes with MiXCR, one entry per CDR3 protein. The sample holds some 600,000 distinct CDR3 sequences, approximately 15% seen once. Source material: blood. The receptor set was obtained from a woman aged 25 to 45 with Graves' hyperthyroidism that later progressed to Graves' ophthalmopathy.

The chain's CDR3 is CASSPSMKEEQFF. The CDR3 DNA sequence: TGTGCCAGCTCACCCTCTATGAAGGAAGAGCAGTTCTTC. This chain uses TRBV18 with TRBJ2-1; D is ambiguous. Germline-derived CDR1 and CDR2 are KGHSH and LQKENI. Trimming removed 3 bases at V and 10 bases at J, with 13 bases between. This CDR3 region has 13 residues.

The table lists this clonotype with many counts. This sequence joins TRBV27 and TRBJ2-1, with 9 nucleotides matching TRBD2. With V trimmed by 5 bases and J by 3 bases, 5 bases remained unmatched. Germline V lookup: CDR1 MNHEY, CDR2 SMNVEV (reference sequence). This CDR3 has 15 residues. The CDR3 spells CASSVGLANYNEQFF. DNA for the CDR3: TGTGCCAGCAGTGTAGGACTAGCGAACTACAATGAGCAGTTCTTC.

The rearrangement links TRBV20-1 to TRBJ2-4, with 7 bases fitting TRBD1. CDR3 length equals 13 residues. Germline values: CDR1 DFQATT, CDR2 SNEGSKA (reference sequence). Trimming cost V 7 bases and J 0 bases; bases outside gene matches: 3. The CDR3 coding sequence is TGCAGTGTAGGGGGCCTAGCCAAAAACATTCAGTACTTC. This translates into CSVGGLAKNIQYF.

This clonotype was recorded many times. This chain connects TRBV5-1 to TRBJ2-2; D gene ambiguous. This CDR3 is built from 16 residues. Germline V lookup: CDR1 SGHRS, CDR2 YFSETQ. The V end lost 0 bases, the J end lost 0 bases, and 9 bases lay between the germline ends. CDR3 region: CASSLALVANTGELFF. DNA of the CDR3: TGCGCCAGCAGCTTGGCCTTAGTTGCGAACACCGGGGAGCTGTTTTTT.

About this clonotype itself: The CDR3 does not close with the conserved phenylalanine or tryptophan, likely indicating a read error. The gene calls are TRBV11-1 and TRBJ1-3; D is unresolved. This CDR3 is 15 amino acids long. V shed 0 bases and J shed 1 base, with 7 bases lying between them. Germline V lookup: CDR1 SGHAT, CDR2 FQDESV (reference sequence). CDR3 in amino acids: CASSLAASSGNTIYL. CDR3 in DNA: TGTGCCAGCAGCTTAGCGGCATCATCTGGAAACACCATATATTTA.

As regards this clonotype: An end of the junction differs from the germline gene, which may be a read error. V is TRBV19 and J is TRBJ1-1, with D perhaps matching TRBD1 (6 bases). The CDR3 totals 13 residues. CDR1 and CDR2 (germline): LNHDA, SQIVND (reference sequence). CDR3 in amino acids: CASSITGDTDAFF. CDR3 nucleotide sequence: TGTGCCAGTAGTATAACTGGGGACACTGACGCTTTCTTT.

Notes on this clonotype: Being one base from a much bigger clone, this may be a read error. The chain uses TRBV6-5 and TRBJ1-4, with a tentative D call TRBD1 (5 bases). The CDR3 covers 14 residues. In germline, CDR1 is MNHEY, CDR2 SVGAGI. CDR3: CASSYTGASERLFF. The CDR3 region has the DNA TGTGCCAGCAGTTACACTGGGGCTAGTGAAAGACTGTTTTTT.

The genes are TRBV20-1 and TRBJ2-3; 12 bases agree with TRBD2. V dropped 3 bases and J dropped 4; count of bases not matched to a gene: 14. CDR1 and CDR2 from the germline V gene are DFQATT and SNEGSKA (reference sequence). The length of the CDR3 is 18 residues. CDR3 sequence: CSARDWLAGGPGADTQYF. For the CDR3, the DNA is TGCAGTGCTAGGGATTGGCTAGCGGGAGGGCCCGGCGCAGATACGCAGTATTTT.

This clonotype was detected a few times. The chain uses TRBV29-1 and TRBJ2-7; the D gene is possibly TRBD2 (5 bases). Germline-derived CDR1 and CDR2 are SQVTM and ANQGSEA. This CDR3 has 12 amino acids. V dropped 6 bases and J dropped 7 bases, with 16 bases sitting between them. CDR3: CSVEGRRSEQYF. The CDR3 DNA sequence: TGCAGCGTCGAGGGTCGACGGAGTGAGCAGTACTTC.

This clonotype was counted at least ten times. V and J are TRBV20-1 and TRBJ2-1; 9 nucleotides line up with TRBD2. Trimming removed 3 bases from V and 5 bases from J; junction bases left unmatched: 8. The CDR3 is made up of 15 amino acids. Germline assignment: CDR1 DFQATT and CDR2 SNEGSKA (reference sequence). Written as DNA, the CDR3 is TGCAGTGCTAGGGGGGGGGCTAGCGGGAACAATGAGCAGTTCTTC. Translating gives CSARGGASGNNEQFF.

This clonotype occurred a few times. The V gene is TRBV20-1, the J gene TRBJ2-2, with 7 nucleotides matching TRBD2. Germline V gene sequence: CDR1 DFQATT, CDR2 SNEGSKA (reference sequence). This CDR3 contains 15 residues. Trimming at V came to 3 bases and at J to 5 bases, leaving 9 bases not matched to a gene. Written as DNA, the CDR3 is TGCAGTGCTAGTCCTAGCGGATACTTTACCGGGGAGCTGTTTTTT. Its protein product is CSASPSGYFTGELFF.

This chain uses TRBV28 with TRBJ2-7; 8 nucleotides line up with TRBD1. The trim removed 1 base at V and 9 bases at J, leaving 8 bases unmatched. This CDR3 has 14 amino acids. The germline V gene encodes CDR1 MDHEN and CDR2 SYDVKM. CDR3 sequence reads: CASSLSTGVGGQYF. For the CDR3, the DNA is TGTGCCAGCAGTTTATCGACAGGGGTAGGTGGGCAGTACTTC.

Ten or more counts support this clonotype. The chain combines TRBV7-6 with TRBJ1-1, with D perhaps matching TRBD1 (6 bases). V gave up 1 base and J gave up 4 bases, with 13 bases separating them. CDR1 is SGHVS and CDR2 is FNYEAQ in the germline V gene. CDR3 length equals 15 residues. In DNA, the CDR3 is TGTGCCAGCAGCTTAGTCAGGGGCTGGAGCACTGAAGCTTTCTTT. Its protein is CASSLVRGWSTEAFF.

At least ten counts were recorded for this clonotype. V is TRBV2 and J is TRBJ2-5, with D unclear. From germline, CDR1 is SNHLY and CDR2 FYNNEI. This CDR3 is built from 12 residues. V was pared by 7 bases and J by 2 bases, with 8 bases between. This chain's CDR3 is CASISEQETQYF. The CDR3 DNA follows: TGTGCCAGCATAAGCGAACAAGAGACCCAGTACTTC. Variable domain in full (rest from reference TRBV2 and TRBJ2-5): EPEVTQTPSHQVTQMGQEVILRCVPISNHLYFYWYRQILGQKVEFLVSFYNNEISEKSEIFDDQFSVERPDGSNFTLKIRSTKLEDSAMYFCASISEQETQYFGPGTRLLVL.

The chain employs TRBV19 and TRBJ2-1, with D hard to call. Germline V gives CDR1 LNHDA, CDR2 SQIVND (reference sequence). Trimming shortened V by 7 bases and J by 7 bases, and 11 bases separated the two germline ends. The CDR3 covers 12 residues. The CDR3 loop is CASNYGENEQFF. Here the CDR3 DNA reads TGTGCCAGTAATTACGGTGAGAATGAGCAGTTCTTC.

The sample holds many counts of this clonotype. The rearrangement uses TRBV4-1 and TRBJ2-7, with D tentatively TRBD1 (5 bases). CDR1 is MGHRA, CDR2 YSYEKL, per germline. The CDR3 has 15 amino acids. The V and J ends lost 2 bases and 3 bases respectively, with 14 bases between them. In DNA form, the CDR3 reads TGCGCCAGCAGCCAACGTGAGGACAAGTACTACGAGCAGTACTTC. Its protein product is CASSQREDKYYEQYF.

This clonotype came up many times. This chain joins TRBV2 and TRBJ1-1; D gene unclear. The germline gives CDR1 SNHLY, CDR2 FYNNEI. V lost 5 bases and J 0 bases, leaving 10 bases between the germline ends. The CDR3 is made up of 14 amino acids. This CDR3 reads CASSNRAMNTEAFF. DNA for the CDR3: TGTGCCAGCAGTAACCGGGCTATGAACACTGAAGCTTTCTTT.

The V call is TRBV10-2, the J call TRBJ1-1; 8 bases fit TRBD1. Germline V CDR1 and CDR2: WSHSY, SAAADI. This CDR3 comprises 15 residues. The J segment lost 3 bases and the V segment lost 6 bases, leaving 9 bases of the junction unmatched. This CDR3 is CASSQQGVMHTEAFF. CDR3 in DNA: TGCGCCAGCAGCCAACAGGGGGTTATGCACACTGAAGCTTTCTTT.

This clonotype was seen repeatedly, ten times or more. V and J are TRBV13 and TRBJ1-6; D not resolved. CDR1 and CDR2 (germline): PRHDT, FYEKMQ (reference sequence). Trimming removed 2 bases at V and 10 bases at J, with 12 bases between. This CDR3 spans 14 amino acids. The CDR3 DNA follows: TGTGCCAGCAGCTTAAACGGTCGAGGATCACCCCTCCACTTT. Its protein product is CASSLNGRGSPLHF.

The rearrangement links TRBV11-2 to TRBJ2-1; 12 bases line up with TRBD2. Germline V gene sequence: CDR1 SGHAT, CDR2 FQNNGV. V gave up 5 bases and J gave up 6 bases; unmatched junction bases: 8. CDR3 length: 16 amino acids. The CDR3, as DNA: TGTGCCAGCAGCCCTCTAGCGGGAGGGCCTCTCAATGAGCAGTTCTTC. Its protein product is CASSPLAGGPLNEQFF.

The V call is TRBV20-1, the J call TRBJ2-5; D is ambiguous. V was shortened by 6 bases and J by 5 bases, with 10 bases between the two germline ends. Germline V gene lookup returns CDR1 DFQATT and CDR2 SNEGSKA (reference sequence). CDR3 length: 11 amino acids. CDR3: CSAAHSETQYF. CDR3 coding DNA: TGCAGTGCGGCCCATTCGGAGACCCAGTACTTC.

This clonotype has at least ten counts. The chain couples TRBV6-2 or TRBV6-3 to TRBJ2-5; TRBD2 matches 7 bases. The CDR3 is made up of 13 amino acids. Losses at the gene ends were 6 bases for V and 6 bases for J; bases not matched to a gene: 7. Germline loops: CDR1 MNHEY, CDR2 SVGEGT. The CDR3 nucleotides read TGTGCCAGCAGCCACGGGGAGGGGAAGACCCAGTACTTC. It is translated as CASSHGEGKTQYF.

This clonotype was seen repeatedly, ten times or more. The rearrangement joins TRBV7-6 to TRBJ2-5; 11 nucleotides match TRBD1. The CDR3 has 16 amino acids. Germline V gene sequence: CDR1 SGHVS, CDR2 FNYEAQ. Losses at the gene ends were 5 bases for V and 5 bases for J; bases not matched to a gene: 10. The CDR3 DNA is TGTGCCAGCAGCCCTCTGCCGGGACAGGGGGGCGAGACCCAGTACTTC. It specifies CASSPLPGQGGETQYF.

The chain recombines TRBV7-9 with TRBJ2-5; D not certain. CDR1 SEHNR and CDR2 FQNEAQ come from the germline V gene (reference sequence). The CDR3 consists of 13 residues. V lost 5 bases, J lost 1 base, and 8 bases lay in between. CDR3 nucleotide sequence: TGTGCCAGCAGCGCAGCGACCCAAGAGACCCAGTACTTC. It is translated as CASSAATQETQYF.

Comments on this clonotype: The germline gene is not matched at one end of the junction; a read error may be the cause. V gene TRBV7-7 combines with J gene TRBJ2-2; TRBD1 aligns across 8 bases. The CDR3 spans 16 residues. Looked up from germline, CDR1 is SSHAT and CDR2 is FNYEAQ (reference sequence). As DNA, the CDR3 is TGTGCTAGCAGCGCTCTCGGACAGGGACAGAGCGAGGAGCTGTTTTTT. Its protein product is CASSALGQGQSEELFF.

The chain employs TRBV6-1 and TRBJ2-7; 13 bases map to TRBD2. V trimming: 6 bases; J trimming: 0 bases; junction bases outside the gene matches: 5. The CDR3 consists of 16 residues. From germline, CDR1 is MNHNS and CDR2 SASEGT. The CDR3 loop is CASSPRTSGGSYEQYF. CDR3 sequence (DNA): TGTGCCAGCAGCCCAAGGACTAGCGGGGGCTCCTACGAGCAGTACTTC.

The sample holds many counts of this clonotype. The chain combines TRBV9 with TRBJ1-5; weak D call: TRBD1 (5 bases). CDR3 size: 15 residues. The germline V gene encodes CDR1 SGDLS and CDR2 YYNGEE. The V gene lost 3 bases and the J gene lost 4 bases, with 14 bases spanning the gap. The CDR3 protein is CASSEGLGPNQPQHF. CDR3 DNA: TGTGCCAGCAGCGAGGGACTAGGGCCAAATCAGCCCCAGCATTTT.

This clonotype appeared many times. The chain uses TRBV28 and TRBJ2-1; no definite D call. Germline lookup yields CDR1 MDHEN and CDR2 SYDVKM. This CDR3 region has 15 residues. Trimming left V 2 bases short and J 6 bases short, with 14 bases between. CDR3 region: CASSLMSPPGNEQFF. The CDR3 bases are TGTGCCAGCAGTTTAATGAGCCCCCCCGGCAATGAGCAGTTCTTC. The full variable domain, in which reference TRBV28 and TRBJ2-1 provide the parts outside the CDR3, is DVKVTQSSRYLVKRTGEKVFLECVQDMDHENMFWYRQDPGLGLRLIYFSYDVKMKEKGDIPEGYSVSREKKERFSLILESASTNQTSMYLCASSLMSPPGNEQFFGPGTRLTVL.

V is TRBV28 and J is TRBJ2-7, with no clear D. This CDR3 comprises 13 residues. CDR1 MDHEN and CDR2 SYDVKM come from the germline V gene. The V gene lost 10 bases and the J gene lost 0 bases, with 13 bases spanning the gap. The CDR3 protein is CATGVLSSYEQYF. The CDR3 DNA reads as TGTGCCACCGGAGTCTTAAGCTCCTACGAGCAGTACTTC. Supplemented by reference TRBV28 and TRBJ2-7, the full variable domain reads DVKVTQSSRYLVKRTGEKVFLECVQDMDHENMFWYRQDPGLGLRLIYFSYDVKMKEKGDIPEGYSVSREKKERFSLILESASTNQTSMYLCATGVLSSYEQYFGPGTRLTVT.

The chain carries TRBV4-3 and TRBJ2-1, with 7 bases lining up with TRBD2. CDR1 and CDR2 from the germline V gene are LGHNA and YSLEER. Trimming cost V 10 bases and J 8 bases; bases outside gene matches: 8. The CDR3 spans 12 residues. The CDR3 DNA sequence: TGCGCCACCCGCGGGAGATTCGATGAGCAGTTCTTC. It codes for CATRGRFDEQFF.